This T cell receptor (beta chain) was recorded in a study of shared clonotypes between healthy human individuals. Naivety among CD8 cells was defined by CD45RO negativity and positive CCR7 selection, thereby excluding terminally differentiated effector memory CD45RA+ cells. CDR3 length equals 16 residues. Germline CDR1 is MNHEY and CDR2 is SVGAGI. V was pared by 2 bases and J by 2 bases, with 15 bases between. Libraries were prepared by immunoSEQ multiplex PCR; TCRdb keeps only in-frame clonotypes and omits some of them. Here the sample spans millions of clones, around 96% being singletons. The genes are TRBV6-5 and TRBJ1-2; no clear D. The sample comprised naive CD8+ T cells sorted from blood. This sequence originates from a man aged 18 to 29 in good health. The CDR3 loop is CASSYEPGISNYGYTF. The CDR3 DNA sequence: TGTGCCAGCAGTTACGAACCGGGGATATCAAACTATGGCTACACCTTC.